The 24 T cell receptor beta chains below come from one sample, sequenced in a study of CD8+ T cells in alopecia areata. Reverse transcription of extracted RNA yielded cDNA, which provided the sequencing template. The data were produced by immunoSEQ multiplex PCR, yet TCRdb's version contains in-frame clones alone and is incomplete. The sample yields 100,000 to 150,000 clones, more than 30% seen once. The sequencing sample was made of CD4+ T cells sorted from blood. The receptors stem from a human donor with alopecia areata.

This clone appeared once. The chain has TRBV4-2 and TRBJ2-1, with 9 bases fitting TRBD2. V was pared by 0 bases and J by 8 bases, with 5 bases of the junction left unmatched. The V gene's germline CDR1 is LGHNA and CDR2 YNFKEQ. This CDR3 contains 15 residues. The CDR3 region is CASSQDWASGDEQFF. The CDR3 bases are TGTGCCAGCAGCCAAGATTGGGCTAGCGGGGATGAGCAGTTCTTC.

The chain uses TRBV7-2 and TRBJ2-3; weak D call: TRBD2 (6 bases). Germline CDR1 SGHTA, CDR2 FQGNSA. V was cut by 5 bases and J by 3 bases, with 15 bases left in between. There are 15 residues in the CDR3. This CDR3 is CASSGKEGRTDTQYF. The DNA of the CDR3 is TGTGCCAGCAGCGGAAAGGAGGGAAGGACAGATACGCAGTATTTT.

V is TRBV11-2 and J is TRBJ2-7, with D tentatively TRBD2 (6 bases). The CDR3 has 13 amino acids. V lost 5 bases and J 7 bases, leaving 15 bases between the germline ends. Looked up from germline, CDR1 is SGHAT and CDR2 is FQNNGV. The CDR3 is CASSLSLGGEQYF. The CDR3, as DNA: TGTGCCAGCAGCCTCTCGTTGGGAGGAGAGCAGTACTTC.

This chain links TRBV30 with TRBJ1-2, with D tentatively TRBD1 (6 bases). There are 12 residues in the CDR3. Trimming removed 5 bases at V and 4 bases at J, with 11 bases between. CDR1 and CDR2 from the germline V gene are GTSNPN and SVGIG (reference sequence). The CDR3 here is CAWARQAYGYTF. As DNA, the CDR3 is TGTGCCTGGGCGAGACAGGCCTATGGCTACACCTTC.

This clone was observed a handful of times. The chain recombines TRBV7-2 with TRBJ1-1; D gene ambiguous. The CDR3 contains 12 residues. V was pared by 1 base and J by 6 bases, with 6 bases between. The germline gives CDR1 SGHTA, CDR2 FQGNSA. The CDR3 DNA reads as TGTGCCAGCAGCTTAGGGGTTTCTGAAGCTTTCTTT. It translates to CASSLGVSEAFF.

Details on this clone: Sequence at one end of the junction differs from germline and may be a read error. V is TRBV7-7 and J is TRBJ2-2, with no clear D. Germline lookup yields CDR1 SSHAT and CDR2 FNYEAQ (reference sequence). The CDR3 is 14 residues long. The CDR3 protein is CASRSGLNTGELFF. The CDR3 DNA is TGTGCTAGCAGATCGGGCCTGAACACCGGGGAGCTGTTTTTT.

The chain recombines TRBV29-1 with TRBJ2-5, with D perhaps matching TRBD2 (7 bases). V gave up 3 bases and J gave up 4 bases, with 12 bases separating them. Germline loops: CDR1 SQVTM, CDR2 ANQGSEA. The CDR3 totals 13 residues. The CDR3 DNA follows: TGCAGCGTTGAGCGGGGGCTGAGAGAGACCCAGTACTTC. Its translation: CSVERGLRETQYF.

The sample holds a few counts of this clone. The chain uses TRBV4-3 and TRBJ2-6; unclear D gene. Looked up from germline, CDR1 is LGHNA and CDR2 is YSLEER. The V and J ends lost 4 bases and 1 base respectively, with 8 bases between them. The CDR3 sequence is 15 residues long. The CDR3 coding sequence is TGCGCCAGCAGCCTGACCATTTCTGGGGCCAACGTCCTGACTTTC. Residues: CASSLTISGANVLTF.

The chain is built from TRBV30 and TRBJ1-4, with D tentatively TRBD1 (5 bases). This CDR3 comprises 13 residues. CDR1 is GTSNPN, CDR2 SVGIG, per germline (reference sequence). The CDR3 nucleotides read TGTGCTGGCGGGACCCCTGGGAATGAAAAACTGTTTTTT. Encoded protein: CAGGTPGNEKLFF.

Of note for this clone: The same CDR3 can be traced to other DNA sequences in this sample. The chain employs TRBV20-1 and TRBJ2-5; D not resolved. This CDR3 has 10 residues. The V end lost 5 bases, the J end lost 1 base, and 2 bases lay between the germline ends. Germline V gene data show CDR1 as DFQATT and CDR2 as SNEGSKA (reference sequence). DNA of the CDR3: TGCAGTGCTGCCCAAGAGACCCAGTACTTC. It yields the protein CSAAQETQYF.

The rearrangement uses TRBV27 and TRBJ2-7; D not resolved. V dropped 9 bases and J dropped 4 bases, with 19 bases sitting between them. CDR1 and CDR2 from the germline V gene are MNHEY and SMNVEV (reference sequence). The CDR3 consists of 14 residues. DNA of the CDR3: TGTGCCAGTCATGTGACGGGCCCCCCTTACGAGCAGTACTTC. The encoded protein is CASHVTGPPYEQYF.

The chain uses TRBV18 and TRBJ1-5; 12 bases are a match to TRBD1. Trimming cost V 2 bases and J 5 bases; bases outside gene matches: 4. The CDR3 is made up of 16 amino acids. Germline values: CDR1 KGHSH, CDR2 LQKENI. The CDR3, as DNA: TGTGCCAGCTCACCATCGGGGACAGGGGGCGATCAGCCCCAGCATTTT. Translated, it gives CASSPSGTGGDQPQHF.

This clone was detected a few times. The rearrangement links TRBV18 to TRBJ2-5, with D perhaps matching TRBD1 or TRBD2 (5 bases each). The V end lost 2 bases, the J end lost 5 bases, and 6 bases lay between the germline ends. The CDR3 runs to 12 residues. Germline CDR1 KGHSH, CDR2 LQKENI. This CDR3 reads CASSPGTETQYF. The DNA of the CDR3 is TGTGCCAGCTCACCAGGGACGGAGACCCAGTACTTC.

J is TRBJ2-6 and V is TRBV6-1; D may be TRBD1 (6 bases). V dropped 7 bases and J dropped 2 bases, with 12 bases sitting between them. Germline CDR1 and CDR2: MNHNS and SASEGT. The CDR3 consists of 15 residues. The CDR3 DNA reads as TGTGCCAGCAACCTCTACAGGGCTGGGGCCAACGTCCTGACTTTC. Protein sequence: CASNLYRAGANVLTF.

This clone was seen just once. This chain's CDR3 is CSARTGGFTEAFF. DNA of the CDR3: TGCAGCGCGAGGACAGGGGGGTTTACTGAAGCTTTCTTT. The chain couples TRBV29-1 to TRBJ1-1, with 10 bases aligning to TRBD1. V trimming: 7 bases; J trimming: 5 bases; junction bases outside the gene matches: 7. CDR3 length: 13 residues. Germline CDR1 and CDR2: SQVTM and ANQGSEA.

This clone has only a few counts. The V call is TRBV29-1, the J call TRBJ1-1; D is unresolved. The CDR3 is 14 amino acids. CDR1 and CDR2 from the germline V gene are SQVTM and ANQGSEA. Trimming cost V 7 bases and J 4 bases, with 19 bases left between them. In nucleotides, the CDR3 is TGCAGCGCCGTGGCGGGCACCGCGGGCACTGAAGCTTTCTTT. Translating gives CSAVAGTAGTEAFF.

This clone has more than one count but fewer than ten. The chain is built from TRBV29-1 and TRBJ1-1; no firm D call. Trimming took off 7 bases at V and 0 bases at J, with 9 bases between the two ends. The CDR3 is 12 amino acids. Germline CDR1 and CDR2: SQVTM and ANQGSEA. The CDR3 protein is CSGRSLNTEAFF. CDR3 DNA sequence: TGCAGCGGTAGATCGCTGAACACTGAAGCTTTCTTT.

The rearrangement links TRBV2 to TRBJ2-5; D is perhaps TRBD1 (6 bases). Trimming cost V 7 bases and J 2 bases, with 11 bases left between them. There are 13 residues in the CDR3. Germline V CDR1 and CDR2: SNHLY, FYNNEI. CDR3: CASIRDKQETQYF. The CDR3 DNA sequence: TGTGCCAGCATCCGGGACAAACAAGAGACCCAGTACTTC.

The rearrangement uses TRBV21-1 and TRBJ2-1. TRBV21-1 is a known pseudogene. The CDR3 consists of 15 residues. The CDR3 coding sequence is TGTGCCAGCAGCATTCCCGGGACCTGTAAGAATGAGCAGTTCTTC. This codes for CASSIPGTCKNEQFF.

The table lists this clone with a few counts. The chain links TRBV13 to TRBJ2-3, with 14 bases matching TRBD2. Trimming cost V 4 bases and J 1 base; bases outside gene matches: 4. Germline CDR1 PRHDT, CDR2 FYEKMQ (reference sequence). This CDR3 is 17 amino acids long. In DNA form, the CDR3 reads TGTGCCAGCAGCTGGTTGGGACTAGCGGGGGGCACAGATACGCAGTATTTT. Amino acid sequence: CASSWLGLAGGTDTQYF.

V is TRBV5-1 and J is TRBJ2-7; 12 nucleotides match TRBD1. V lost 0 bases, J lost 6 bases, and 4 bases stayed unmatched. CDR3 length equals 15 residues. Germline V gene data show CDR1 as SGHRS and CDR2 as YFSETQ. CDR3 DNA sequence: TGCGCCAGCAGCTTGGCCGGGACAGGGGGCTTCGAGCAGTACTTC. This codes for CASSLAGTGGFEQYF.

J is TRBJ2-7 and V is TRBV20-1; D ambiguous. The CDR3 totals 11 residues. Germline V gene data show CDR1 as DFQATT and CDR2 as SNEGSKA (reference sequence). Trimming pared 6 bases from V and 3 bases from J, leaving 9 bases between. CDR3 loop: CSASRVYEQYF. CDR3 DNA sequence: TGCAGTGCCAGCCGAGTCTACGAGCAGTACTTC.

This clone has a handful of counts. Other nucleotide sequences from this sample produce the same CDR3. The J gene is TRBJ2-7, the V gene TRBV29-1; D not certain. The CDR3 is 10 residues long. The V end was cut by 4 bases, the J end by 1 base, with 2 bases between. Germline V gives CDR1 SQVTM, CDR2 ANQGSEA. CDR3 sequence (DNA): TGCAGCGTTGGGTCCTACGAGCAGTACTTC. This translates into CSVGSYEQYF.

This clone was observed many times. This rearrangement joins TRBV7-2 to TRBJ2-5; 9 bases line up with TRBD2. This CDR3 is 16 amino acids long. Trimming at V came to 3 bases and at J to 4 bases, leaving 9 bases not matched to a gene. Germline V gives CDR1 SGHTA, CDR2 FQGNSA. The CDR3 DNA reads as TGTGCCAGCAGCTTCGGATATAGCGGGAGCGGAGAGACCCAGTACTTC. As protein: CASSFGYSGSGETQYF. Complete variable domain (other parts from reference TRBV7-2 and TRBJ2-5): GAGVSQSPSNKVTEKGKDVELRCDPISGHTALYWYRQSLGQGLEFLIYFQGNSAPDKSGLPSDRFSAERTGGSVSTLTIQRTQQEDSAVYLCASSFGYSGSGETQYFGPGTRLLVL.